Below are 31 T cell receptor beta chains sequenced from a single sample in a study of blood T cell repertoires in COVID-19. Method: immunoSEQ multiplex PCR; TCRdb's copy keeps in-frame clones and lacks some. This sample has around 200,000 clones, with 88% found just once. Specimen: PBMCs or T cells enriched from blood (not recorded which). Receptors originate from a woman between 25 and 40 years old who had recovered from COVID-19.

The CDR3 DNA reads TGTGCCAGTAGTATGGCGGCATCCTACAATGAGCAGTTCTTC. Encoded protein: CASSMAASYNEQFF. The chain carries TRBV19 and TRBJ2-1, with no clear D. Trimming took 3 bases from V and 1 from J, leaving 7 bases between them. The CDR3 is 14 residues long. CDR1 is LNHDA and CDR2 is SQIVND in the germline V gene (reference sequence).

The V call is TRBV7-9, the J call TRBJ1-3; D is perhaps TRBD1 (5 bases). The CDR3 has 14 residues. Germline V lookup: CDR1 SEHNR, CDR2 FQNEAQ (reference sequence). Trimming removed 1 base from V and 7 bases from J, with 11 bases in between. In DNA, the CDR3 is TGTGCCAGCAGCTTAGAGCCAGGGAAGAACACCATATATTTT. It is translated as CASSLEPGKNTIYF.

V usage is TRBV19 and J usage is TRBJ2-1; 7 positions match TRBD2. The CDR3 sequence is 16 residues long. Germline V CDR1 and CDR2: LNHDA, SQIVND (reference sequence). J lost 3 bases, V lost 4 bases, and 9 bases had no gene match. In DNA form, the CDR3 reads TGTGCCAGTAGTAATCATCGGGACTACCTCTACAATGAGCAGTTCTTC. Translating it yields CASSNHRDYLYNEQFF.

This clone was picked up one time. CDR3 protein: CASSPGTGGYEQFF. CDR3 DNA: TGTGCCAGCAGTCCCGGGACGGGAGGATATGAGCAGTTCTTC. The J gene is TRBJ2-1, the V gene TRBV6-4, with 7 bases identical to TRBD2. This CDR3 contains 14 residues. The junction had 9 bases not matched to a gene; V was cut back by 5 bases and J by 8 bases. CDR1 is MRHNA, CDR2 SNTAGT, per germline.

The chain recombines TRBV11-1 with TRBJ1-1, with 7 bases aligning to TRBD1. Germline V gives CDR1 SGHAT, CDR2 FQDESV (reference sequence). The CDR3 is made up of 14 amino acids. The trim removed 6 bases at V and 4 bases at J, leaving 8 bases unmatched. CDR3 sequence (DNA): TGTGCCAGCAGTGTCTCCCCAGGGGGCACTGAAGCTTTCTTT. Translation gives CASSVSPGGTEAFF.

This CDR3 is CASSEAWGGETQYF. CDR3 nucleotides: TGTGCCAGCAGTGAAGCCTGGGGAGGGGAGACCCAGTACTTC. This chain connects TRBV2 to TRBJ2-5; 7 nucleotides match TRBD2. The CDR3 is 14 amino acids. Germline V gene data show CDR1 as SNHLY and CDR2 as FYNNEI. With 0 bases clipped from V and 5 bases from J, the junction kept 3 bases outside the gene matches.

This clone was seen a single time. The chain is built from TRBV25-1 and TRBJ1-2; D is unresolved. Germline CDR1 and CDR2: MGHDK and SYGVNS. The V end was cut by 0 bases, the J end by 2 bases, with 10 bases between. This CDR3 comprises 15 residues. CDR3 coding DNA: TGTGCCAGCAGTGAATATAATGCGATAAACTATGGCTACACCTTC. It codes for CASSEYNAINYGYTF.

This clone has only one observation. J is TRBJ1-1 and V is TRBV5-4; possibly TRBD1 for D (5 bases). Looked up from germline, CDR1 is SGHNT and CDR2 is YYREEE (reference sequence). Deletions cut 2 bases from V and 4 bases from J, with 9 bases between. The CDR3 totals 13 residues. This chain's CDR3 is CASSFEGATEAFF. The CDR3 DNA follows: TGTGCCAGCAGCTTTGAAGGGGCCACTGAAGCTTTCTTT.

The chain employs TRBV12-3 or TRBV12-4 and TRBJ1-2; D not resolved. This CDR3 has 12 amino acids. V lost 4 bases, J lost 3 bases, and 6 bases lay in between. CDR3 amino acids: CASSWQHYGYTF. CDR3 in DNA: TGTGCCAGCAGTTGGCAACACTATGGCTACACCTTC.

The chain combines TRBV4-3 with TRBJ1-4; tentative D call: TRBD1 (6 bases). This CDR3 has 17 amino acids. Deletions cut 0 bases from V and 4 bases from J, with 15 bases between. CDR1 LGHNA and CDR2 YSLEER come from the germline V gene. The CDR3 DNA reads as TGCGCCAGCAGCCAAGATCTCTCCCGAGGGGGTAATGAAAAACTGTTTTTT. Protein sequence: CASSQDLSRGGNEKLFF.

V gene TRBV2 combines with J gene TRBJ2-1, with TRBD2 matching 10 bases. This CDR3 region has 16 residues. Per germline, CDR1 SNHLY and CDR2 FYNNEI. J gave up 6 bases and V 3 bases, and 8 bases lay outside the gene matches. CDR3 coding DNA: TGTGCCAGCAGTGATCTAGCGGGGGCCCCGCGCAATGAGCAGTTCTTC. Protein sequence: CASSDLAGAPRNEQFF.

The chain uses TRBV4-3 and TRBJ1-1, with 7 bases lining up with TRBD1. Germline V gives CDR1 LGHNA, CDR2 YSLEER. The CDR3 contains 15 residues. Losses at the gene ends were 4 bases for V and 11 bases for J; bases not matched to a gene: 16. CDR3 loop: CASSRDPNGQDQAFF. In DNA, the CDR3 is TGCGCCAGCAGCCGCGATCCGAATGGACAGGATCAGGCTTTCTTT.

This clone has only a few counts. The V gene is TRBV6-2 or TRBV6-3, the J gene TRBJ1-5; D remains ambiguous. This CDR3 comprises 15 residues. Germline CDR1 MNHEY, CDR2 SVGEGT. V was trimmed by 2 bases and J by 0 bases, leaving 8 bases between them. CDR3 nucleotides: TGTGCCAGCAGTTACGGCCCGAATAGCAATCAGCCCCAGCATTTT. As protein: CASSYGPNSNQPQHF.

The chain has TRBV29-1 and TRBJ2-5; TRBD2 is a possible D gene (5 bases). Per the germline V gene, CDR1 is SQVTM and CDR2 is ANQGSEA. Trimming cost V 7 bases and J 5 bases, with 23 bases left between them. This CDR3 has 15 amino acids. The CDR3 reads CSDGAAENGRETQYF. The CDR3 DNA sequence: TGCAGCGACGGAGCGGCTGAGAACGGGCGGGAGACCCAGTACTTC. The full variable domain, completed using reference TRBV29-1 and TRBJ2-5, is SAVISQKPSRDICQRGTSLTIQCQVDSQVTMMFWYRQQPGQSLTLIATANQGSEATYESGFVIDKFPISRPNLTFSTLTVSNMSPEDSSIYLCSDGAAENGRETQYFGPGTRLLVL.

The chain recombines TRBV18 with TRBJ2-2, with 7 positions matching TRBD2. The V and J ends lost 4 bases and 4 bases, in that order; junction bases with no gene match: 6. This CDR3 region has 15 residues. Germline lookup yields CDR1 KGHSH and CDR2 LQKENI. The CDR3 bases are TGTGCCAGCTCACAGAACGGGGGGATCACCGGGGAGCTGTTTTTT. Protein sequence: CASSQNGGITGELFF.

The V call is TRBV7-9, the J call TRBJ1-6; D may be TRBD1 (5 bases). The CDR3 extends over 14 amino acids. Per germline, CDR1 SEHNR and CDR2 FQNEAQ (reference sequence). V dropped 5 bases and J dropped 7 bases, with 12 bases sitting between them. CDR3 amino acids: CASSLRVQNSPLHF. The CDR3 DNA sequence: TGTGCCAGCAGCCTCAGGGTACAGAATTCACCCCTCCACTTT.

This chain connects TRBV19 to TRBJ1-1; 7 positions match TRBD1. CDR3 length equals 16 residues. Trimming took 3 bases from V and 3 from J; bases not matched to a gene: 10. CDR1 is LNHDA and CDR2 is SQIVND in the germline V gene (reference sequence). CDR3 sequence (DNA): TGTGCCAGTAGTATCTTGACAGGGAGTAGGTACACTGAAGCTTTCTTT. Its protein is CASSILTGSRYTEAFF.

The chain uses TRBV19 and TRBJ2-5; TRBD2 might be the D (6 bases). The V and J ends lost 5 bases and 2 bases respectively, with 18 bases between them. CDR1 and CDR2 (germline): LNHDA, SQIVND (reference sequence). The CDR3 has 16 amino acids. Here the CDR3 DNA reads TGTGCCAGTAGTGGTATCGGGACTGGCGCTCAAGAGACCCAGTACTTC. Its translation is CASSGIGTGAQETQYF.

With regard to this clone: The sample carries other DNA sequences with the same CDR3. The V and J genes are TRBV11-2 and TRBJ1-1, with D possibly matching TRBD1 (5 bases). This CDR3 has 13 residues. Per germline, CDR1 SGHAT and CDR2 FQNNGV. V lost 1 base and J 2 bases, leaving 5 bases between the germline ends. The CDR3 here is CASSLGGNTEAFF. The CDR3 bases are TGTGCCAGCAGCTTAGGGGGCAACACTGAAGCTTTCTTT.

This clone was recorded once. The chain has TRBV19 and TRBJ1-1; 9 bases agree with TRBD1. The CDR3 has 14 residues. Trimming removed 5 bases from V and 7 bases from J; junction bases left unmatched: 8. Germline CDR1 LNHDA, CDR2 SQIVND (reference sequence). This CDR3 reads CASSRTGGAGEAFF. CDR3 DNA: TGTGCCAGTAGTCGCACAGGGGGCGCGGGTGAAGCTTTCTTT.

The chain couples TRBV11-2 to TRBJ2-1, with 11 bases fitting TRBD2. This CDR3 is 19 amino acids long. CDR1 is SGHAT and CDR2 is FQNNGV in the germline V gene. V gave up 4 bases and J gave up 3 bases; unmatched junction bases: 14. CDR3 DNA sequence: TGTGCCAGCAGCTCTCTCCCCCGCAGACTAGCGGGGTACTACAATGAGCAGTTCTTC. This translates into CASSSLPRRLAGYYNEQFF. The entire variable domain, with the rest obtained from reference TRBV11-2 and TRBJ2-1, is as follows: EAGVAQSPRYKIIEKRQSVAFWCNPISGHATLYWYQQILGQGPKLLIQFQNNGVVDDSQLPKDRFSAERLKGVDSTLKIQPAKLEDSAVYLCASSSLPRRLAGYYNEQFFGPGTRLTVL.

The chain joins TRBV23-1 to TRBJ1-2; 8 nucleotides match TRBD1. TRBV23-1 is given ORF status, its function remaining uncertain. The CDR3 has 20 amino acids. With 3 bases clipped from V and 4 bases from J, the junction kept 22 bases outside the gene matches. Here the CDR3 DNA reads TGCGCCAGCAGTCACCGTCCCGTTGGGCAGGGGGCTGCCGTTGTCTATGGCTACACCTTC. Translation gives CASSHRPVGQGAAVVYGYTF.

The V and J genes are TRBV10-3 and TRBJ2-3; the match to TRBD2 covers 8 bases. The CDR3 has 14 residues. The germline V gene has CDR1 ENHRY and CDR2 SYGVKD. The ends lost 2 bases at V and 5 bases at J; junction bases unmatched: 3. Here the CDR3 DNA reads TGTGCCATCAGTGAGGCTAGCGGGTTAGATACGCAGTATTTT. It translates to CAISEASGLDTQYF.

The gene calls are TRBV5-1 and TRBJ2-3; 7 bases align to TRBD1. Germline V gives CDR1 SGHRS, CDR2 YFSETQ. The CDR3 spans 14 residues. Trimming at V came to 4 bases and at J to 4 bases, leaving 6 bases not matched to a gene. CDR3 DNA sequence: TGCGCCAGCAGCCCCACGACAGGGTCAGATACGCAGTATTTT. Translated: CASSPTTGSDTQYF.

This clone was seen more than once but under ten times. The genes are TRBV15 and TRBJ1-5; D may be TRBD1 (5 bases). There are 18 residues in the CDR3. Germline-derived CDR1 and CDR2 are LNHNV and YYDKDF (reference sequence). Trimming took 0 bases from V and 5 from J, leaving 20 bases between them. CDR3 region: CATSRDRDGQGGDQPQHF. CDR3 DNA sequence: TGTGCCACCAGCAGAGACAGAGATGGGCAGGGTGGCGATCAGCCCCAGCATTTT. Filled out from reference TRBV15 and TRBJ1-5, the complete variable domain reads DAMVIQNPRYQVTQFGKPVTLSCSQTLNHNVMYWYQQKSSQAPKLLFHYYDKDFNNEADTPDNFQSRRPNTSFCFLDIRSPGLGDTAMYLCATSRDRDGQGGDQPQHFGDGTRLSIL.

The chain employs TRBV5-5 and TRBJ2-7; no firm D call. Germline V gives CDR1 SGHKS, CDR2 YYEKEE (reference sequence). This CDR3 region has 13 residues. Trimming stripped 0 bases from V and 2 bases from J, with 6 bases between. CDR3 in DNA: TGTGCCAGCAGCTTGGACAGCCCCTACGAGCAGTACTTC. Residues: CASSLDSPYEQYF.

The CDR3 here is CASTGLAGTDTQYF. The DNA for the CDR3 is TGCGCCAGCACCGGACTAGCGGGCACAGATACGCAGTATTTT. V is TRBV5-1 and J is TRBJ2-3, with 10 positions matching TRBD2. Germline V gives CDR1 SGHRS, CDR2 YFSETQ. The CDR3 sequence is 14 residues long. With 6 bases clipped from V and 1 base from J, the junction kept 2 bases outside the gene matches.

The rearrangement links TRBV5-1 to TRBJ2-7, with 10 nucleotides matching TRBD1. CDR1 SGHRS and CDR2 YFSETQ come from the germline V gene. The trim removed 0 bases at V and 0 bases at J, leaving 6 bases unmatched. The CDR3 runs 17 residues. The CDR3 DNA sequence: TGCGCCAGCAGCTTGGAGACAGGGGGCGCCGGCTCCTACGAGCAGTACTTC. It specifies CASSLETGGAGSYEQYF.

The J gene is TRBJ1-2, the V gene TRBV19, with unresolved D. Trimming removed 3 bases from V and 2 bases from J, with 10 bases in between. CDR3 length: 14 amino acids. Germline V gene data show CDR1 as LNHDA and CDR2 as SQIVND (reference sequence). CDR3 coding DNA: TGTGCCAGTAGTATTTACAATTCAAACTATGGCTACACCTTC. It specifies CASSIYNSNYGYTF.

The V call is TRBV5-4, the J call TRBJ2-2, with D unresolved. This CDR3 has 16 amino acids. V dropped 0 bases and J dropped 1 base, with 10 bases sitting between them. Per the germline V gene, CDR1 is SGHNT and CDR2 is YYREEE (reference sequence). CDR3 sequence reads: CASSLDGGLNTGELFF. As DNA, the CDR3 is TGTGCCAGCAGCTTGGACGGCGGCCTGAACACCGGGGAGCTGTTTTTT.

The gene calls are TRBV6-5 and TRBJ1-1, with D uncertain. This CDR3 has 15 residues. The germline V gene encodes CDR1 MNHEY and CDR2 SVGAGI. V lost 0 bases, J lost 1 base, and 9 bases lay in between. This CDR3 reads CASSYSAFTNTEAFF. The CDR3 bases are TGTGCCAGCAGTTACTCGGCCTTTACGAACACTGAAGCTTTCTTT.